Listed here are 30 T cell receptor beta chains from one sample, sequenced in a study of T cell responses to AZD1222 COVID-19 vaccine. Sequencing was performed with immunoSEQ multiplex PCR; in TCRdb, only in-frame clones are kept and a portion is missing. Counted here are approximately 150,000 clones, more than 80% occurring once; the ten biggest clones make up more than 3.5%. The input for sequencing was peripheral blood, taken 28 days after the second dose of the MenACWY control vaccine. Every receptor here comes from an adult who received the MenACWY meningococcal vaccine as a control.

The chain combines TRBV7-9 with TRBJ1-4; 9 bases match TRBD1. The CDR3 is 15 residues long. The germline V gene encodes CDR1 SEHNR and CDR2 FQNEAQ (reference sequence). Losses at the gene ends were 3 bases for V and 6 bases for J; bases not matched to a gene: 5. The CDR3 DNA reads as TGTGCCAGCAGCTTGAGGGACAGGGCATATGAAAAACTGTTTTTT. Amino acids: CASSLRDRAYEKLFF. The full variable domain, with the rest looked up from reference TRBV7-9 and TRBJ1-4, is DTGVSQNPRHKITKRGQNVTFRCDPISEHNRLYWYRQTLGQGPEFLTYFQNEAQLEKSRLLSDRFSAERPKGSFSTLEIQRTEQGDSAMYLCASSLRDRAYEKLFFGSGTQLSVL.

The chain links TRBV5-4 to TRBJ2-2, with no clear D. The V gene lost 5 bases and the J gene lost 1 base, with 15 bases spanning the gap. Germline lookup yields CDR1 SGHNT and CDR2 YYREEE (reference sequence). The CDR3 covers 16 residues. CDR3 nucleotides: TGTGCCAGCAGTCCCGTGCCTCCAGGGAACACCGGGGAGCTGTTTTTT. Translated: CASSPVPPGNTGELFF.

This clone has just one count. The chain is built from TRBV7-2 and TRBJ2-7; D unresolved. The CDR3 is made up of 13 amino acids. Germline CDR1 reads SGHTA; CDR2 reads FQGNSA. V was clipped by 4 bases and J by 6 bases, with 13 bases between them. CDR3 in amino acids: CASSSSLVPEQYF. The CDR3 bases are TGTGCCAGCAGCTCGTCACTGGTTCCCGAGCAGTACTTC.

The chain is built from TRBV6-5 and TRBJ2-7; D uncertain. The CDR3 is 13 residues long. V dropped 7 bases and J dropped 3 bases, with 13 bases sitting between them. Per the germline V gene, CDR1 is MNHEY and CDR2 is SVGAGI. The CDR3 nucleotides read TGTGCCAGCACCCCGCCGGGCCGCTACGAGCAGTACTTC. This codes for CASTPPGRYEQYF.

This clone was counted a few times. The chain employs TRBV2 and TRBJ1-4; the match to TRBD1 covers 8 bases. CDR3 size: 15 residues. In germline, CDR1 is SNHLY, CDR2 FYNNEI. Germline trimming cut 7 bases from V and 8 bases from J; bases unmatched to any gene: 12. CDR3 amino acids: CASTPFGQGNEKLFF. The DNA of the CDR3 is TGTGCCAGCACCCCCTTTGGACAGGGAAACGAAAAACTGTTTTTT.

The chain is built from TRBV28 and TRBJ1-3; D call uncertain. The V gene's germline CDR1 is MDHEN and CDR2 SYDVKM. CDR3 size: 11 residues. The DNA for the CDR3 is TGTGGCCCGTCTTCTGGAAACACCATATATTTT. Protein sequence: CGPSSGNTIYF. Complete variable domain (other parts from reference TRBV28 and TRBJ1-3): DVKVTQSSRYLVKRTGEKVFLECVQDMDHENMFWYRQDPGLGLRLIYFSYDVKMKEKGDIPEGYSVSREKKERFSLILESASTNQTSMYLCGPSSGNTIYFGEGSWLTVV.

This chain uses TRBV6-2 or TRBV6-3 with TRBJ1-1, with TRBD1 identical over 9 bases. The CDR3 runs 14 residues. The germline V gene has CDR1 MNHEY and CDR2 SVGEGT. The trim removed 5 bases at V and 4 bases at J, leaving 5 bases unmatched. As DNA, the CDR3 is TGTGCCAGCAGTCCACAGGGGGCGGTCACTGAAGCTTTCTTT. This encodes CASSPQGAVTEAFF.

The rearrangement joins TRBV27 to TRBJ2-7, with 8 bases identical to TRBD1. This CDR3 spans 20 amino acids. V was clipped by 5 bases and J by 0 bases; unmatched bases: 21. CDR1 and CDR2 from the germline V gene are MNHEY and SMNVEV (reference sequence). The CDR3 sequence: CASSPILNPRTGQNSYEQYF. The CDR3 nucleotides read TGTGCCAGCAGTCCTATTCTTAACCCCCGGACAGGGCAAAACTCCTACGAGCAGTACTTC.

This chain joins TRBV24-1 and TRBJ1-6; D gene unclear. V lost 3 bases and J lost 7, with 3 bases in between. Germline CDR1 reads KGHDR; CDR2 reads SFDVKD. This CDR3 is 12 amino acids long. DNA for the CDR3: TGTGCCACCAGTGATGTAAATTCACCCCTCCACTTT. Amino acid sequence: CATSDVNSPLHF.

The chain couples TRBV28 to TRBJ1-4; weak D call: TRBD1 (5 bases). Germline CDR1 MDHEN, CDR2 SYDVKM. V was clipped by 4 bases and J by 7 bases, with 13 bases between them. This CDR3 comprises 14 residues. The DNA for the CDR3 is TGTGCCAGCAGTTCGGGACCGCAGACTGAAAAACTGTTTTTT. Translation: CASSSGPQTEKLFF.

The chain is built from TRBV19 and TRBJ2-5; maybe TRBD1 (6 bases). Trimming cost V 6 bases and J 0 bases, with 14 bases left between them. Germline assignment: CDR1 LNHDA and CDR2 SQIVND (reference sequence). The CDR3 contains 15 residues. This CDR3 is CASSTLRGNQETQYF. CDR3 sequence (DNA): TGTGCCAGTAGCACGCTCAGGGGTAACCAAGAGACCCAGTACTTC.

In DNA form, the CDR3 reads TGTGCCAGCAGTGGGACAGCCCATGAAGCTTTCTTT. Amino acids: CASSGTAHEAFF. The chain combines TRBV12-3 or TRBV12-4 with TRBJ1-1; TRBD1 agrees at 7 bases. V shed 5 bases, J shed 7 bases, and the junction held 4 bases outside the gene matches. The CDR3 runs 12 residues.

The V and J genes are TRBV19 and TRBJ2-1, with 10 bases fitting TRBD1. CDR3 size: 17 residues. Germline trimming cut 5 bases from V and 6 bases from J; bases unmatched to any gene: 13. Germline-derived CDR1 and CDR2 are LNHDA and SQIVND (reference sequence). CDR3 DNA: TGTGCCAGTAGTCATCTACCGGGACAGGGGAACCCCAATGAGCAGTTCTTC. It specifies CASSHLPGQGNPNEQFF.

The gene calls are TRBV7-9 and TRBJ2-7; no clear D. V lost 4 bases, J lost 3 bases, and 10 bases lay in between. Per germline, CDR1 SEHNR and CDR2 FQNEAQ (reference sequence). The CDR3 spans 13 residues. CDR3 DNA sequence: TGTGCCAGCAGCTCGTACGGCCACTACGAGCAGTACTTC. Protein sequence: CASSSYGHYEQYF.

CDR3 DNA sequence: TGTGCCAGCACCATAATCTACAGGGGAAACTATGGCTACACCTTC. Amino acids: CASTIIYRGNYGYTF. The chain links TRBV6-5 to TRBJ1-2; 7 bases match TRBD1. Unmatched junction bases numbered 10, after V lost 7 bases and J lost 2 bases. From germline, CDR1 is MNHEY and CDR2 SVGAGI. The CDR3 consists of 15 residues.

This clone was recorded only once. J is TRBJ2-3 and V is TRBV10-1, with TRBD2 matching 9 bases. This CDR3 has 13 amino acids. Germline loops: CDR1 WNHNN, CDR2 SYGVQD (reference sequence). With 8 bases clipped from V and 6 bases from J, the junction kept 6 bases outside the gene matches. The CDR3 DNA is TGCGCCAGCGGGGCTAGCGGGATGGATACGCAGTATTTT. This sequence encodes CASGASGMDTQYF.

The chain joins TRBV6-2 or TRBV6-3 to TRBJ2-7; D possibly uses TRBD1 or TRBD2 (5 bases each). The CDR3 has 17 amino acids. Trimming pared 0 bases from V and 2 bases from J, leaving 17 bases between. Germline CDR1 MNHEY, CDR2 SVGEGT. The CDR3 coding sequence is TGTGCCAGCAGTTACTCGTCCCCGGGGCTAGGGACCTACGAGCAGTACTTC. Amino acids: CASSYSSPGLGTYEQYF.

V and J are TRBV19 and TRBJ2-7, with 7 bases aligning to TRBD2. Germline V gene data show CDR1 as LNHDA and CDR2 as SQIVND (reference sequence). The V segment lost 6 bases and the J segment 3 bases; nucleotides outside the gene matches: 17. The CDR3 is made up of 17 amino acids. DNA for the CDR3: TGTGCCAGTAGGCCTACCGGAGCGGCGGGAGACCTCTACGAGCAGTACTTC. It encodes CASRPTGAAGDLYEQYF.

This clone has just one count. The V call is TRBV3-1 (or the pseudogene TRBV3-2), the J call TRBJ2-7; D remains ambiguous. Germline V gene data show CDR1 as LGHDT and CDR2 as YNNKEL (reference sequence). This CDR3 comprises 12 residues. V lost 3 bases and J lost 3, with 6 bases in between. CDR3 in amino acids: CASSQINYEQYF. As DNA, the CDR3 is TGTGCCAGCAGCCAGATTAACTACGAGCAGTACTTC.

The chain joins TRBV7-2 to TRBJ2-3; TRBD2 is a possible D gene (5 bases). V was trimmed by 4 bases and J by 6 bases, leaving 17 bases between them. CDR3 length equals 15 residues. The germline V gene encodes CDR1 SGHTA and CDR2 FQGNSA. The CDR3 region has the DNA TGTGCCAGCAGCTCCAGCCTAGCTTTATCCGATACGCAGTATTTT. Its translation is CASSSSLALSDTQYF. The full variable domain, with the rest looked up from reference TRBV7-2 and TRBJ2-3, is GAGVSQSPSNKVTEKGKDVELRCDPISGHTALYWYRQSLGQGLEFLIYFQGNSAPDKSGLPSDRFSAERTGGSVSTLTIQRTQQEDSAVYLCASSSSLALSDTQYFGPGTRLTVL.

A few counts support this clone. The V and J genes are TRBV11-2 and TRBJ1-1; TRBD1 is a possible D gene (6 bases). In germline, CDR1 is SGHAT, CDR2 FQNNGV. This CDR3 contains 16 residues. The germline V and J ends were trimmed by 3 bases and 4 bases, with 18 bases remaining between them. The CDR3 region is CASSFQQGGGGTEAFF. The CDR3 DNA sequence: TGTGCCAGCAGCTTCCAACAAGGTGGGGGCGGCACTGAAGCTTTCTTT.

This chain links TRBV18 with TRBJ2-6; TRBD2 matches at 9 bases. This CDR3 region has 18 residues. Germline V gives CDR1 KGHSH, CDR2 LQKENI. V lost 6 bases to trimming and J lost 3 bases; unmatched junction nucleotides: 12. CDR3 nucleotide sequence: TGTGCCAGCTCGGCAAGACTAGCGGAGAGGGTTGGGGCCAACGTCCTGACTTTC. Its translation: CASSARLAERVGANVLTF. The whole variable domain, filled in from reference TRBV18 and TRBJ2-6, reads NAGVMQNPRHLVRRRGQEARLRCSPMKGHSHVYWYRQLPEEGLKFMVYLQKENIIDESGMPKERFSAEFPKEGPSILRIQQVVRGDSAAYFCASSARLAERVGANVLTFGAGSRLTVL.

Only one count was recorded for this clone. The rearrangement joins TRBV3-1 (or the pseudogene TRBV3-2) to TRBJ2-1, with unresolved D. This CDR3 spans 15 amino acids. V lost 5 bases and J 0 bases, leaving 11 bases between the germline ends. The germline CDR1 and CDR2 sequences are LGHDT and YNNKEL (reference sequence). The CDR3 is CASSASFISYNEQFF. The CDR3 nucleotides are TGTGCCAGCAGCGCGAGCTTTATCTCCTACAATGAGCAGTTCTTC.

This rearrangement joins TRBV10-2 to TRBJ1-5; D gene uncertain. Trimming stripped 8 bases from V and 2 bases from J, with 7 bases between. CDR3 length: 12 residues. Germline CDR1 reads WSHSY; CDR2 reads SAAADI. The CDR3 spells CASRIGNQPQHF. In DNA form, the CDR3 reads TGCGCCAGCCGGATAGGCAATCAGCCCCAGCATTTT.

The rearrangement uses TRBV19 and TRBJ1-1, with D perhaps TRBD1 (6 bases). The CDR3 extends over 15 amino acids. Trimming pared 4 bases from V and 6 bases from J, leaving 18 bases between. From germline, CDR1 is LNHDA and CDR2 SQIVND (reference sequence). CDR3 region: CASSNYRDLGAEAFF. The DNA of the CDR3 is TGTGCCAGTAGTAACTACAGGGACCTCGGGGCTGAAGCTTTCTTT.

This clone showed up just once. The chain uses TRBV7-3 and TRBJ2-1; 14 bases align to TRBD2. The CDR3 is 14 residues long. Germline-derived CDR1 and CDR2 are SGHTA and FQGTGA. V gave up 5 bases and J gave up 14 bases; unmatched junction bases: 8. The CDR3 loop is CASSRGLAGDREFF. The CDR3 coding sequence is TGTGCCAGCAGCCGGGGACTAGCGGGGGACCGGGAGTTCTTC.

The V and J genes are TRBV6-1 and TRBJ2-2; D might be TRBD2 (5 bases). The germline V and J ends were trimmed by 2 bases and 1 base, with 17 bases remaining between them. Germline values: CDR1 MNHNS, CDR2 SASEGT. The CDR3 length is 18 residues. The CDR3: CASSEYFRRAGNTGELFF. The CDR3 DNA reads TGTGCCAGCAGTGAATATTTCCGGCGGGCAGGGAACACCGGGGAGCTGTTTTTT.

The chain uses TRBV5-4 and TRBJ2-3; 10 nucleotides match TRBD2. The V and J ends lost 0 bases and 4 bases, in that order; junction bases with no gene match: 14. Germline V gives CDR1 SGHNT, CDR2 YYREEE (reference sequence). This CDR3 spans 19 amino acids. The CDR3 DNA is TGTGCCAGCAGCTTGGTGCGGGTGGCTAGCGGGAGCATTGCAGATACGCAGTATTTT. It codes for CASSLVRVASGSIADTQYF.

V and J are TRBV18 and TRBJ2-5; D is possibly TRBD1 (6 bases). Trimming pared 5 bases from V and 3 bases from J, leaving 10 bases between. This CDR3 has 13 residues. Germline CDR1 is KGHSH and CDR2 is LQKENI. CDR3 residues: CASSAGVEETQYF. DNA for the CDR3: TGTGCCAGCTCAGCAGGGGTAGAAGAGACCCAGTACTTC. Looking up the rest from reference TRBV18 and TRBJ2-5 gives the full variable domain: NAGVMQNPRHLVRRRGQEARLRCSPMKGHSHVYWYRQLPEEGLKFMVYLQKENIIDESGMPKERFSAEFPKEGPSILRIQQVVRGDSAAYFCASSAGVEETQYFGPGTRLLVL.

This rearrangement joins TRBV5-8 to TRBJ1-1, with unresolved D. Deletions cut 2 bases from V and 3 bases from J, with 17 bases between. The length of the CDR3 is 16 residues. Germline lookup yields CDR1 SGHTS and CDR2 YDEGEE. The CDR3 here is CASSFGRQVRHTEAFF. In DNA, the CDR3 is TGTGCCAGCAGCTTCGGACGTCAGGTCCGCCACACTGAAGCTTTCTTT.